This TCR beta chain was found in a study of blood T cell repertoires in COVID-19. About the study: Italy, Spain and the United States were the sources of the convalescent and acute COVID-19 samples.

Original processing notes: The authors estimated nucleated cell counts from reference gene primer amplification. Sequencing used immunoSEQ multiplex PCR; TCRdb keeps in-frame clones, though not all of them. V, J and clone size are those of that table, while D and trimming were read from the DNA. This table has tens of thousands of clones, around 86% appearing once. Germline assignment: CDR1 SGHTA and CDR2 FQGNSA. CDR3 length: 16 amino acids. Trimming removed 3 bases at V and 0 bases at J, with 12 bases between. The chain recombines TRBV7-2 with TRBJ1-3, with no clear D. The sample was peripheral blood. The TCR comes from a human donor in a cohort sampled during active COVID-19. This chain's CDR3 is CASSLKGGRSGNTIYF. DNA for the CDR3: TGTGCCAGCAGCTTGAAAGGCGGCCGCTCTGGAAACACCATATATTTT.